This record covers a single TCR beta chain. Antigen: not known. Assay: immunoSEQ multiplex PCR; the TCRdb copy retains only in-frame clones and omits some. The table shows roughly 200,000 clones, with 75% to 80% occurring only once. This record belongs to a study of cytotoxic CD8 clonotypes in ibrutinib-treated CLL. Study as a whole: Following treatment for a median about 12 months, range 6 to 36, response samples were then taken.

Trimming left V 4 bases short and J 8 bases short, with 26 bases between. The germline CDR1 and CDR2 sequences are MGHRA and YSYEKL. The CDR3 contains 17 residues. Broader study findings: Public clonotypes were seen rarely and were contracted or stable on treatment. Clonality went higher at ibrutinib response and then dropped back toward baseline at progression.

Sample: PBMCs, taken after 12 months of ibrutinib treatment. J is TRBJ1-2 and V is TRBV4-1; the D gene is possibly TRBD1 (5 bases). The source of this sequence is a human donor with chronic lymphocytic leukemia. CDR3 nucleotides: TGCGCCAGCAGCCCCACGGTGGGGGAAGCGGGGTCGAAAGGCTACACCTTC. Translating gives CASSPTVGEAGSKGYTF.